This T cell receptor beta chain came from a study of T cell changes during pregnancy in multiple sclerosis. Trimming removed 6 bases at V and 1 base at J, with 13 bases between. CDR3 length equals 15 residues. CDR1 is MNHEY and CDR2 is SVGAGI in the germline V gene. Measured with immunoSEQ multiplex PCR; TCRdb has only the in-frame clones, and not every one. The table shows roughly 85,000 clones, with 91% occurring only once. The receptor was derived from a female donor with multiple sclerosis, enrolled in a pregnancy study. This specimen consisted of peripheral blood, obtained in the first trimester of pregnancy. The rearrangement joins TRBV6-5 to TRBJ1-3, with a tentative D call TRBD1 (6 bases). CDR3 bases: TGTGCCAGCAGGCCCTCGGGACATTCTGGAAACACCATATATTTT. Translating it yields CASRPSGHSGNTIYF.